One and the same sample provided the 17 T cell receptor beta chains below, sequenced in a study of blood T cell repertoires in COVID-19. The data were produced by immunoSEQ multiplex PCR, yet TCRdb's version contains in-frame clones alone and is incomplete. The sample shows around 250,000 clones, over 75% of them seen only once. Material for sequencing was PBMCs or T cells enriched from blood (not recorded which). The receptor source for this set is a middle-aged woman who had been exposed to COVID-19.

With regard to this clone: Other DNA sequences of this sample code for an identical CDR3. This chain joins TRBV5-1 and TRBJ2-2, with 9 bases aligning to TRBD1. Germline V CDR1 and CDR2: SGHRS, YFSETQ. V lost 2 bases to trimming and J lost 5 bases; unmatched junction nucleotides: 4. The length of the CDR3 is 15 residues. CDR3 in amino acids: CASSLGQGSTGELFF. CDR3 coding DNA: TGCGCCAGCAGCTTAGGACAGGGGTCAACCGGGGAGCTGTTTTTT. Complete variable domain (other parts from reference TRBV5-1 and TRBJ2-2): KAGVTQTPRYLIKTRGQQVTLSCSPISGHRSVSWYQQTPGQGLQFLFEYFSETQRNKGNFPGRFSGRQFSNSRSEMNVSTLELGDSALYLCASSLGQGSTGELFFGEGSRLTVL.

The chain links TRBV5-8 to TRBJ1-4; no clear D gene. This CDR3 region has 14 residues. Trimming pared 4 bases from V and 7 bases from J, leaving 14 bases between. Germline V gene lookup returns CDR1 SGHTS and CDR2 YDEGEE. Written as DNA, the CDR3 is TGTGCCAGCAGCCGCAGGACTGGTTCTGAAAAACTGTTTTTT. Its translation: CASSRRTGSEKLFF.

The chain joins TRBV5-4 to TRBJ2-7; D perhaps matches TRBD1 (5 bases). CDR1 is SGHNT, CDR2 YYREEE, per germline (reference sequence). This CDR3 is built from 13 residues. Trimming shortened V by 3 bases and J by 2 bases, and 9 bases separated the two germline ends. CDR3 sequence: CASSSQGAYEQYF. The DNA of the CDR3 is TGTGCCAGCAGCTCTCAGGGTGCCTACGAGCAGTACTTC.

The chain is built from TRBV19 and TRBJ2-1, with 13 bases that match TRBD2. Germline CDR1 LNHDA, CDR2 SQIVND (reference sequence). The CDR3 spans 15 residues. V shed 3 bases, J shed 5 bases, and the junction held 1 base outside the gene matches. CDR3 residues: CASSMGLAGHNEQFF. The CDR3 region has the DNA TGTGCCAGTAGTATGGGACTAGCGGGGCACAATGAGCAGTTCTTC.

V and J are TRBV3-1 (or the pseudogene TRBV3-2) and TRBJ1-6; a weak D match, TRBD1 (5 bases). The CDR3 contains 15 residues. V lost 11 bases and J 5 bases, leaving 19 bases between the germline ends. In germline, CDR1 is LGHDT, CDR2 YNNKEL (reference sequence). The CDR3 is CAYLTGGVNNSPLHF. The CDR3 DNA is TGTGCCTATCTAACCGGGGGGGTTAATAATTCACCCCTCCACTTT.

V gene TRBV9 combines with J gene TRBJ1-6; 8 bases are shared with TRBD1. The CDR3 is 13 residues long. The V and J ends lost 7 bases and 7 bases, in that order; junction bases with no gene match: 4. Germline V lookup: CDR1 SGDLS, CDR2 YYNGEE. The CDR3 sequence is CASGQGTNSPLHF. The DNA for the CDR3 is TGTGCCAGCGGACAGGGAACAAATTCACCCCTCCACTTT.

This rearrangement joins TRBV27 to TRBJ2-7; 8 nucleotides align to TRBD1. This CDR3 has 15 residues. V was clipped by 4 bases and J by 3 bases; unmatched bases: 8. CDR1 and CDR2 (germline): MNHEY, SMNVEV (reference sequence). The CDR3 DNA sequence: TGTGCCAGCAGTTCTAAACCGGACAGGGACTACGAGCAGTACGTC. It is translated as CASSSKPDRDYEQYV.

Here the CDR3 reads CASSQEGVFMSAGGLDEQFF. In DNA form, the CDR3 reads TGTGCCAGCAGCCAAGAGGGTGTTTTCATGTCCGCGGGAGGGTTGGATGAGCAGTTCTTC. The gene calls are TRBV4-2 and TRBJ2-1, with 9 positions matching TRBD2. Germline loops: CDR1 LGHNA, CDR2 YNFKEQ. CDR3 length equals 20 residues. Unmatched junction bases numbered 20, after V lost 0 bases and J lost 8 bases.

The V gene is TRBV9, the J gene TRBJ2-1, with D hard to call. The germline V gene encodes CDR1 SGDLS and CDR2 YYNGEE. CDR3 length: 13 amino acids. V shed 3 bases and J shed 2 bases, with 6 bases lying between them. CDR3 sequence (DNA): TGTGCCAGCAGCGCCCTCGCCTACAATGAGCAGTTCTTC. It codes for CASSALAYNEQFF.

The CDR3: CASRDGGNYGYTF. CDR3 sequence (DNA): TGTGCCAGCAGGGATGGGGGGAACTATGGCTACACCTTC. This chain links TRBV28 with TRBJ1-2, with a weak D call TRBD1 (5 bases). V was cut by 6 bases and J by 2 bases, with 10 bases left in between. This CDR3 comprises 13 residues. The germline gives CDR1 MDHEN, CDR2 SYDVKM.

The genes are TRBV7-8 and TRBJ2-7; 9 positions agree with TRBD1. This CDR3 comprises 15 residues. Germline assignment: CDR1 SGHVS and CDR2 FQNEAQ. Trimming removed 1 base from V and 2 bases from J; junction bases left unmatched: 3. CDR3 sequence (DNA): TGTGCCAGCAGCTTAGATGGACAGGGGACCTACGAGCAGTACTTC. Encoded protein: CASSLDGQGTYEQYF.

The chain joins TRBV10-3 to TRBJ1-1; D is undetermined. Per germline, CDR1 ENHRY and CDR2 SYGVKD. The CDR3 loop spans 13 amino acids. V was trimmed by 8 bases and J by 0 bases, leaving 10 bases between them. CDR3 DNA sequence: TGTGCCATCGAGCAAAAAATGAACACTGAAGCTTTCTTT. Its protein is CAIEQKMNTEAFF.

The chain is built from TRBV6-6 and TRBJ1-5, with 10 bases identical to TRBD1. The CDR3 is 20 residues long. CDR1 and CDR2 from the germline V gene are MNHNY and SVGAGI (reference sequence). With V trimmed by 6 bases and J by 2 bases, 19 bases remained unmatched. CDR3 bases: TGTGCCAGCAGCGGGTCACGACTAGACAGGGGGCGCCGGGGCAATCAGCCCCAGCATTTT. The encoded protein is CASSGSRLDRGRRGNQPQHF.

The V call is TRBV27, the J call TRBJ1-5, with D possibly TRBD1 on 5 matching bases. V was shortened by 7 bases and J by 5 bases, with 24 bases between the two germline ends. Germline V gene lookup returns CDR1 MNHEY and CDR2 SMNVEV (reference sequence). The length of the CDR3 is 17 residues. CDR3 bases: TGTGCCAGCATCCCACCGCGGGGGACGGATCTCGATCAGCCCCAGCATTTT. It is translated as CASIPPRGTDLDQPQHF.

The gene calls are TRBV3-1 (or the pseudogene TRBV3-2) and TRBJ2-2; TRBD1 aligns across 7 bases. Trimming took 6 bases from V and 9 from J; bases not matched to a gene: 10. CDR3 length: 14 amino acids. Per germline, CDR1 LGHDT and CDR2 YNNKEL (reference sequence). Written as DNA, the CDR3 is TGTGCCAGCAGGAGCCCGGACAGGACCAGGGAGCTGTTTTTT. Its protein is CASRSPDRTRELFF.

The chain links TRBV18 to TRBJ2-3, with D uncertain. Germline V gene data show CDR1 as KGHSH and CDR2 as LQKENI. There are 14 residues in the CDR3. V was cut by 0 bases and J by 5 bases, with 9 bases left in between. Written as DNA, the CDR3 is TGTGCCAGCTCACCACCGCAGCCGGGAGATACGCAGTATTTT. Translating gives CASSPPQPGDTQYF.

This sequence joins TRBV30 and TRBJ1-3, with D hard to call. Germline V lookup: CDR1 GTSNPN, CDR2 SVGIG (reference sequence). This CDR3 is 14 amino acids long. The V end lost 1 base, the J end lost 4 bases, and 11 bases lay between the germline ends. The CDR3 reads CAWSDEGAGNTIYF. The DNA of the CDR3 is TGTGCCTGGAGTGACGAGGGTGCCGGAAACACCATATATTTT.